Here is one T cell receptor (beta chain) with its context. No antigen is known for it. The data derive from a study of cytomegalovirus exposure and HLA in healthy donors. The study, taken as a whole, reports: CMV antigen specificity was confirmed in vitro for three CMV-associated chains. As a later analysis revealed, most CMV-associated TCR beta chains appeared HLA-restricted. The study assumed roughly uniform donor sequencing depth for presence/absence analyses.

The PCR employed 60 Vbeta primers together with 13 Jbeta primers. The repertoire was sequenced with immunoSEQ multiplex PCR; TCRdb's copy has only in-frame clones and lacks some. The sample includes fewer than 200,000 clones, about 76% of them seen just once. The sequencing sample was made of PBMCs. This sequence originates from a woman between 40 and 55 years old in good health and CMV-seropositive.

The CDR3 sequence: CASSRGYEQYF. CDR3 in DNA: TGTGCCAGCAGTCGGGGGTACGAGCAGTACTTC. The gene calls are TRBV2 and TRBJ2-7, with D maybe TRBD2 (6 bases). The CDR3 totals 11 residues. Germline V gene sequence: CDR1 SNHLY, CDR2 FYNNEI. V lost 5 bases and J 4 bases, leaving 6 bases between the germline ends.